The 17 T cell receptor beta chains below come from one sample, sequenced in a study of blood T cell repertoires in COVID-19 (dated by TCRdb to 2018 to 2021). Library creation used the immunoSEQ multiplex PCR assay. TCRdb holds this immuneACCESS table with in-frame rearrangements only. Some clones are missing; in checked studies, unresolved V genes explain under half, and the rest has no known cause. The sample yields about 200,000 clones; approximately 91% were counted once. The ten top clones hold around 1.5% of the sample. Sequenced sample: peripheral blood. These receptors all come from a man between 18 and 35 years old with active or convalescent COVID-19.

The chain couples TRBV5-1 to TRBJ1-2; 7 positions match TRBD1. J lost 5 bases, V lost 0 bases, and 7 bases had no gene match. CDR3 length equals 15 residues. Germline CDR1 is SGHRS and CDR2 is YFSETQ. The CDR3 coding sequence is TGCGCCAGCAGCTTGGTAGCCGGGACAGCATATGGCTACACCTTC. This translates into CASSLVAGTAYGYTF.

The genes are TRBV27 and TRBJ1-1, with D perhaps matching TRBD1 (5 bases). Trimming left V 4 bases short and J 11 bases short, with 20 bases between. The germline V gene encodes CDR1 MNHEY and CDR2 SMNVEV (reference sequence). This CDR3 spans 14 amino acids. In nucleotides, the CDR3 is TGTGCCAGCAGTTCCCGAGGACAATTACGGTATGCTTTCTTT. Protein sequence: CASSSRGQLRYAFF.

The chain couples TRBV9 to TRBJ2-2; 11 bases line up with TRBD1. Germline loops: CDR1 SGDLS, CDR2 YYNGEE. The CDR3 has 17 residues. Unmatched junction bases numbered 9, after V lost 3 bases and J lost 5 bases. The CDR3 is CASSENPGQGGTGELFF. The DNA of the CDR3 is TGTGCCAGCAGCGAAAACCCGGGACAGGGGGGGACCGGGGAGCTGTTTTTT. The variable domain in full, completed from reference TRBV9 and TRBJ2-2, reads DSGVTQTPKHLITATGQRVTLRCSPRSGDLSVYWYQQSLDQGLQFLIQYYNGEERAKGNILERFSAQQFPDLHSELNLSSLELGDSALYFCASSENPGQGGTGELFFGEGSRLTVL.

The V call is TRBV3-1 (or the pseudogene TRBV3-2), the J call TRBJ1-5; TRBD1 matches at 9 bases. V dropped 1 base and J dropped 4; count of bases not matched to a gene: 5. Germline assignment: CDR1 LGHDT and CDR2 YNNKEL (reference sequence). The CDR3 runs 16 residues. The CDR3 region is CASSQGSGTGNQPQHF. The CDR3 DNA follows: TGTGCCAGCAGCCAAGGCTCCGGGACAGGGAATCAGCCCCAGCATTTT.

J is TRBJ1-1 and V is TRBV19, with TRBD1 as a possible D gene (6 bases). Germline-derived CDR1 and CDR2 are LNHDA and SQIVND (reference sequence). The length of the CDR3 is 13 residues. V lost 5 bases to trimming and J lost 5 bases, with 12 bases between them. This chain's CDR3 is CASSQGRRTEAFF. CDR3 DNA: TGTGCCAGTAGTCAGGGGCGCCGGACTGAAGCTTTCTTT. Based on the CDR3 plus reference TRBV19 and TRBJ1-1, the full variable domain is DGGITQSPKYLFRKEGQNVTLSCEQNLNHDAMYWYRQDPGQGLRLIYYSQIVNDFQKGDIAEGYSVSREKKESFPLTVTSAQKNPTAFYLCASSQGRRTEAFFGQGTRLTVV.

This chain connects TRBV27 to TRBJ2-4; 7 bases map to TRBD2. With V trimmed by 2 bases and J by 5 bases, 6 bases remained unmatched. Germline values: CDR1 MNHEY, CDR2 SMNVEV (reference sequence). The CDR3 loop spans 15 amino acids. The CDR3 bases are TGTGCCAGCAGTTTAGGTGGGAGGGCCGAAAACATTCAGTACTTC. Its protein is CASSLGGRAENIQYF.

The chain has TRBV4-2 and TRBJ1-2; no definite D call. Germline V gives CDR1 LGHNA, CDR2 YNFKEQ. This CDR3 comprises 14 residues. V lost 4 bases to trimming and J lost 2 bases, with 11 bases between them. The CDR3 loop is CASSRPGSNYGYTF. CDR3 DNA: TGTGCCAGCAGCCGACCGGGGTCGAACTATGGCTACACCTTC.

The chain carries TRBV2 and TRBJ1-5; 9 bases map to TRBD1. There are 15 residues in the CDR3. The V segment lost 6 bases and the J segment 1 base; nucleotides outside the gene matches: 4. In germline, CDR1 is SNHLY, CDR2 FYNNEI. The CDR3 loop is CASRQGQGSNQPQHF. Here the CDR3 DNA reads TGTGCCAGCAGACAAGGACAGGGGAGCAATCAGCCCCAGCATTTT.

Only one count was recorded for this clone. The chain has TRBV29-1 and TRBJ2-5, with TRBD2 identical over 10 bases. Germline CDR1 reads SQVTM; CDR2 reads ANQGSEA. This CDR3 has 15 amino acids. Trimming cost V 3 bases and J 2 bases; bases outside gene matches: 6. CDR3 region: CSVDNLAGAQETQYF. The CDR3 DNA reads as TGCAGCGTTGATAACCTAGCGGGGGCACAAGAGACCCAGTACTTC.

The CDR3 coding sequence is TGTGCCAGTAGTGCACCCCATTCAGGTGTTGAAGCTTTCTTT. Translation gives CASSAPHSGVEAFF. This chain joins TRBV19 and TRBJ1-1; D remains ambiguous. Germline values: CDR1 LNHDA, CDR2 SQIVND (reference sequence). The germline V and J ends were trimmed by 5 bases and 7 bases, with 17 bases remaining between them. The CDR3 runs to 14 residues.

The CDR3 region is CASSHDYSYNEQFF. The DNA for the CDR3 is TGTGCCAGCAGCCACGACTACTCCTACAATGAGCAGTTCTTC. This chain connects TRBV7-2 to TRBJ2-1; TRBD2 might be the D (5 bases). The germline V and J ends were trimmed by 5 bases and 0 bases, with 8 bases remaining between them. The CDR3 runs 14 residues. CDR1 and CDR2 from the germline V gene are SGHTA and FQGNSA. The whole variable domain, remainder taken from reference TRBV7-2 and TRBJ2-1, is GAGVSQSPSNKVTEKGKDVELRCDPISGHTALYWYRQSLGQGLEFLIYFQGNSAPDKSGLPSDRFSAERTGGSVSTLTIQRTQQEDSAVYLCASSHDYSYNEQFFGPGTRLTVL.

This chain links TRBV5-4 with TRBJ2-3; 12 bases map to TRBD2. With 5 bases clipped from V and 3 bases from J, the junction kept 4 bases outside the gene matches. CDR3 length: 15 amino acids. The germline V gene has CDR1 SGHNT and CDR2 YYREEE (reference sequence). CDR3 sequence: CASRDGTSGTDTQYF. CDR3 DNA: TGTGCCAGCAGGGACGGGACTAGCGGGACAGATACGCAGTATTTT.

The genes are TRBV6-5 and TRBJ1-2; D is perhaps TRBD1 (6 bases). Germline-derived CDR1 and CDR2 are MNHEY and SVGAGI. Trimming took 0 bases from V and 11 from J, leaving 10 bases between them. This CDR3 spans 12 amino acids. CDR3 coding DNA: TGTGCCAGCAGTTACTCGACAGGCGAGTACACCTTC. This codes for CASSYSTGEYTF.

The chain has TRBV14 and TRBJ2-7; D may be TRBD1 (5 bases). The V and J ends lost 5 bases and 0 bases respectively, with 14 bases between them. The CDR3 runs 15 residues. Looked up from germline, CDR1 is SGHDN and CDR2 is FVKESK. The CDR3 nucleotides read TGTGCCAGCAGCTACCAAGGGGCTAGCTCCTACGAGCAGTACTTC. Protein: CASSYQGASSYEQYF.

The chain carries TRBV7-9 and TRBJ1-1, with a possible D match to TRBD1 (5 bases). The germline V gene has CDR1 SEHNR and CDR2 FQNEAQ (reference sequence). With 2 bases removed from V and 4 bases from J, the gap between germline ends came to 11 bases. The CDR3 contains 14 residues. CDR3 DNA sequence: TGTGCCAGCAGCTTACTCCCAGGGTCCACTGAAGCTTTCTTT. Residues: CASSLLPGSTEAFF.

This clone was seen a few times. This rearrangement joins TRBV27 to TRBJ1-6; D perhaps matches TRBD1 (5 bases). The V gene's germline CDR1 is MNHEY and CDR2 SMNVEV (reference sequence). This CDR3 has 12 amino acids. V was pared by 8 bases and J by 15 bases, with 17 bases between. The CDR3 DNA sequence: TGTGCCAGCGGAAGGAATTTGGGACTCCTCCACTTT. This sequence encodes CASGRNLGLLHF.

DNA for the CDR3: TGCGCCAGCAGCTCTCCCGGGACTAGTATCGATGAGCAGTTCTTC. It specifies CASSSPGTSIDEQFF. The chain carries TRBV5-1 and TRBJ2-1; 8 positions agree with TRBD2. The CDR3 is 15 residues long. V lost 3 bases to trimming and J lost 8 bases; unmatched junction nucleotides: 10. Germline CDR1 is SGHRS and CDR2 is YFSETQ.